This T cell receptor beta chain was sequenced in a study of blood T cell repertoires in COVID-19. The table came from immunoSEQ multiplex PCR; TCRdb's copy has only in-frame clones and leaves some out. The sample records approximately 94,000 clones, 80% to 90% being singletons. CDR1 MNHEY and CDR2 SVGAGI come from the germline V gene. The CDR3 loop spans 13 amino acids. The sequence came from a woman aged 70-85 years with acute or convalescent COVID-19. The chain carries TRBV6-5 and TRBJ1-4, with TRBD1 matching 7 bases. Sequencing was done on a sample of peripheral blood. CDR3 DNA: TGTGCTAGTACAGGGGCAACTAATGAAAAACTGTTTTTT. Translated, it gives CASTGATNEKLFF.